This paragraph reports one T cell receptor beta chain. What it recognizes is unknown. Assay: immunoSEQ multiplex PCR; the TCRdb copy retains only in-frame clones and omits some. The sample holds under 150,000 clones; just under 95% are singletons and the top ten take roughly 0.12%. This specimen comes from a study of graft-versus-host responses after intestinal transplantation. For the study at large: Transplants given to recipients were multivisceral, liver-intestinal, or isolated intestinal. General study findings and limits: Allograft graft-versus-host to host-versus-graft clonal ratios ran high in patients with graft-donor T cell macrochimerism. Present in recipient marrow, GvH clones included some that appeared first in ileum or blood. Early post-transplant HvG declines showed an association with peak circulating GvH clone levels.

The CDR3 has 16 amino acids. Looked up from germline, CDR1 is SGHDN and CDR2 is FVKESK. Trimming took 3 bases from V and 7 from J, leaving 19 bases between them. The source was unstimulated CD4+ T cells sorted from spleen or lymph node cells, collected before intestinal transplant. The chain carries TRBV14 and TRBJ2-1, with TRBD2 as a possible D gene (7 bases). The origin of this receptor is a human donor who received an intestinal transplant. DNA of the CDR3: TGTGCCAGCAGCCATGAGGGGGAGGGCCTTGGGAATGAGCAGTTCTTC. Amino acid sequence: CASSHEGEGLGNEQFF.